The rows below give T cell receptor beta chains drawn from one sample of a study of T cell changes during pregnancy in multiple sclerosis. Method: immunoSEQ multiplex PCR; TCRdb's copy keeps in-frame clones and lacks some. The table has 28,000 or so clones, around nine tenths seen once; the top ten hold 7% to 10%. The sequenced sample was CD8+ T cells from peripheral blood mononuclear cells, obtained in the second trimester of pregnancy. Source of these receptors: a female donor with multiple sclerosis, enrolled in a pregnancy study. The CDR3 runs from the conserved cysteine through the conserved F or W. The D gene is left open where the match is weak. Clone size is stated in some rows and not others, as once, few, many or a class when expanded.

J: TRBJ2-7; D: TRBD1; V: TRBV10-3; size: NA; DNA: TGTGCCATCAGTTCATGGGACAGCTACGAGCAGTACTTC; CDR3: CAISSWDSYEQYF
J: TRBJ2-1; D: NA; V: TRBV4-3; size: NA; DNA: TGCGCCAGCAGCCAGTCCACAGGGAGCTCCTACAATGAGCAGTTCTTC; CDR3: CASSQSTGSSYNEQFF
J: TRBJ2-1; D: NA; V: TRBV5-1; size: NA; DNA: TGCGCCAGCAGCTTGATGGGGCAGGTCTCCTACAATGAGCAGTTCTTC; CDR3: CASSLMGQVSYNEQFF
J: TRBJ2-3; D: TRBD2; V: TRBV2; size: NA; DNA: TGTGCCAGCAGTTTCCCCGGACTAGCGGAGGATACGCAGTATTTT; CDR3: CASSFPGLAEDTQYF
J: TRBJ1-1; D: TRBD1; V: TRBV13; size: few; DNA: TGTGCCAGCAGTTATACAGGGGGCACTGAAGCTTTCTTT; CDR3: CASSYTGGTEAFF
J: TRBJ2-7; D: NA; V: TRBV9; size: once; DNA: TGTGCCAGCAGCCGAGGGGACTTCCCCTCCTACGAGCAGTACTTC; CDR3: CASSRGDFPSYEQYF
J: TRBJ1-2; D: NA; V: TRBV6-6; size: NA; DNA: TGTGCCAGCACCACAGGTGACTATGGCTACACCTTC; CDR3: CASTTGDYGYTF
J: TRBJ2-2; D: NA; V: TRBV5-5; size: NA; DNA: TGTGCCAGCAGCTTGGACGGACACCCGAACACCGGGGAGCTGTTTTTT; CDR3: CASSLDGHPNTGELFF
J: TRBJ1-1; D: TRBD1; V: TRBV10-3; size: NA; DNA: TGTGCCATCAGTGAGTGGGGGACAGGGGGCGCGATGCATGACACTGAAGCTTTCTTT; CDR3: CAISEWGTGGAMHDTEAFF
J: TRBJ1-1; D: NA; V: TRBV5-6; size: few; DNA: TGTGCCAGCAGCCCTTGGGGGGGTTTTGAAGCTTTCTTT; CDR3: CASSPWGGFEAFF
J: TRBJ2-7; D: NA; V: TRBV27; size: NA; DNA: TGTGCCAGCAGGGCGACTAGCTCCTACGAGCAGTACTTC; CDR3: CASRATSSYEQYF